The entry below describes one T cell receptor (beta chain). No cognate antigen has been identified for it. Per-nucleotide qualities are absent, and no much larger clonotype sits a single base away. RNA was extracted using the RNeasy kit, and roughly 0.45 to 1 microgram was reverse transcribed with random hexamers. The immunoSEQ multiplex PCR assay, which covers 54 Vbeta and 13 Jbeta segments, was used to amplify TCR beta CDR3 regions. PCR amplification bias was corrected by using a synthetic template baseline for primer optimization and computational correction. The authors' pipeline ran thus. Reads were annotated to V, D and J genes per IMGT and analyzed with immunoSEQ Analyzer, keeping only productive sequences. Clonality was calculated as one minus the Shannon entropy normalized by log2 of the number of productive unique sequences. For each patient and control, public and private clones were evaluated within the 100 most prevalent clones. Clones were defined as Susac-specific if absent from the healthy and MS cohorts, from 900 to 1,300 published viral clones and from other ImmuneACCESS disease sequences. TCRdb handled the public reads itself, with Q25 trimming in fastp and clone calling in MiXCR, and kept productive beta chains. Identical CDR3 proteins give one entry, which carries the most common genes and DNA. These V and J calls originate from TCRdb's pipeline instead of the authors' own analysis. Counted in this sample were about 190,000 distinct CDR3 sequences; about 94% of them appeared once. The ten most abundant clones make up 0.075% to 0.1% of the sample.

The CDR3 runs 15 residues from the cysteine to the phenylalanine. The retained sequence is limited to the CDR3, 45 bases, with the frame set at the first base. The germline V gene specifies LGHNT as CDR1 and FRNRAP as CDR2. V was cut back by 3 bases and J by 0 bases, leaving a gap of 11 bases between them. High-throughput TCR beta sequencing profiled peripheral blood CD8+ and CD4+ T cells from healthy donors, Susac syndrome patients and multiple sclerosis patients. Recently defined diagnostic criteria for definite or probable disease were met by the Susac syndrome patients. CD8+ TEMRA cells were enriched by FACS, while bulk CD8+ and CD4+ T cells were purified by magnetic negative isolation. Blood was collected in EDTA tubes and processed within 24 hours, with PBMCs isolated through density gradient centrifugation. PBMCs destined for TCR sequencing were cryopreserved in liquid nitrogen and later thawed in a 37 °C water bath. The sorted or isolated CD4+, CD8+ and CD8+ TEMRA cells reached a purity of at least 90%.

The data stem from a study of CD8 T cells in Susac syndrome (dated by TCRdb to the late 2010s). Regarding the complete study: Of the Susac syndrome patients who were sequenced, fewer than 10 were in clinical remission while more than five had clinically active disease. Whether CD8+ T cell activation and differentiation in Susac syndrome was antigen driven was tested using repertoire sequencing. Susac syndrome patients were therapy-naive, on corticosteroids (some also receiving IVIg), or on IVIg alone at blood withdrawal.

What the authors observed across the whole study: In patients with Susac syndrome, the CD4+ T cell repertoire showed no detectable clonal expansion. The study acknowledged that relatively few individuals were included in the TCR sequencing and HLA analysis.

This clonotype originated in a human donor with Susac syndrome. The sequencing sample was made of CD4+ T cells from PBMCs. The rearranged chain carries TRBV12-5 and TRBJ2-5, with TRBD1 tentatively as D gene (5 bases match). The DNA sequence follows: TGTGCTAGTGGTTTTGGGCAAGGGGACCAAGAGACCCAGTACTTC. Its coded protein is CASGFGQGDQETQYF. Joined to the reference TRBV12-5 and TRBJ2-5 proteins, this CDR3 gives the full variable domain: DARVTQTPRHKVTEMGQEVTMRCQPILGHNTVFWYRQTMMQGLELLAYFRNRAPLDDSGMPKDRFSAEMPDATLATLKIQPSEPRDSAVYFCASGFGQGDQETQYFGPGTRLLVL.